The T cell receptor beta chain under discussion was sequenced for a study of CD8+ T cells in alopecia areata. Whole-study results and caveats: In blood and scalp, many expanded lesional clones persisted during tofacitinib.

Extraction of RNA preceded its reverse transcription into cDNA, which served as the sequencing template. This table comes from immunoSEQ multiplex PCR, and its TCRdb copy is limited to in-frame clones, with some not included. This table has roughly 250,000 clones, about 62% appearing once. V gave up 6 bases and J gave up 5 bases; unmatched junction bases: 9. From germline, CDR1 is SQVTM and CDR2 ANQGSEA. The CDR3 contains 13 residues. About this clone itself: What it binds is not known.

Indicated treatment: oral pan-JAK inhibitor, 5-10 mg twice daily. The specimen was CD4+ T cells sorted from blood, collected at week 52, from a patient treated with tofacitinib. The receptor's source is a human donor with alopecia areata. This chain links TRBV29-1 with TRBJ2-5; 7 bases fit TRBD1. The CDR3 here is CSVGQVTGETQYF. The CDR3 nucleotides read TGCAGCGTCGGACAGGTTACGGGGGAGACCCAGTACTTC.